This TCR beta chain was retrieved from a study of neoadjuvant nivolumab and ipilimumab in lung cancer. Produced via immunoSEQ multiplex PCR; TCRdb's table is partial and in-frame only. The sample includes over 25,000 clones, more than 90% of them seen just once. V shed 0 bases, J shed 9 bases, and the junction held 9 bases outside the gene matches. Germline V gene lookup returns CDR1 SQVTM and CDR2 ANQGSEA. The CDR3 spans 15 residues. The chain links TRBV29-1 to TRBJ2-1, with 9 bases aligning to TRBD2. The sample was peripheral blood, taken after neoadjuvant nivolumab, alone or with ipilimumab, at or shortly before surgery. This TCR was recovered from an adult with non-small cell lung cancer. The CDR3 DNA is TGCAGCGTTGAAGAGTCGGGACTAGCAACCGGTGAGCAGTTCTTC. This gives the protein CSVEESGLATGEQFF.